This T cell receptor beta chain was retrieved from a study of blood T cell repertoires in COVID-19. Only in-frame clones appear in the TCRdb table, and some are missing; sequencing was by immunoSEQ multiplex PCR. The sample shows about 180,000 clones, 80% to 90% of them seen only once. This clone was detected once. Sequenced input: peripheral blood. The receptor was isolated from a man aged 55 to 69 with acute or convalescent COVID-19.

The CDR3 here is CASSHGTSGSYNEQFF. Written as DNA, the CDR3 is TGCGCCAGCAGTCACGGGACTAGCGGGAGCTACAATGAGCAGTTCTTC. The chain couples TRBV23-1 to TRBJ2-1; TRBD2 matches 14 bases. TRBV23-1 has ORF status, its function being uncertain. The CDR3 runs 16 residues. V lost 3 bases and J lost 3; bases outside the gene matches: 1.